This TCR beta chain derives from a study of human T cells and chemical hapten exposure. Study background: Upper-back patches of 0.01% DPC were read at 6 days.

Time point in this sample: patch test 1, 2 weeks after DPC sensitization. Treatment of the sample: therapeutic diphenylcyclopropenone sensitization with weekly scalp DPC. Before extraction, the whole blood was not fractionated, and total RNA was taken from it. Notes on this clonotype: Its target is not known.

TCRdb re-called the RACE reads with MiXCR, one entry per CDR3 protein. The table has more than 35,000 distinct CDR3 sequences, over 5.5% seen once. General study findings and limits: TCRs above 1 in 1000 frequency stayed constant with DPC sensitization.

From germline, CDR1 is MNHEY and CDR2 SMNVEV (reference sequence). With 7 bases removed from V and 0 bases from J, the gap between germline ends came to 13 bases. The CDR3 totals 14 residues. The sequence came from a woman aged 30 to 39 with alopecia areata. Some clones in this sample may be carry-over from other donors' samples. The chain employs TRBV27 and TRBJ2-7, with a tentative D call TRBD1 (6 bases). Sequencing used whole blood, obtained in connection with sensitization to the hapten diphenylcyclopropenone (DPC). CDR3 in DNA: TGTGCCAGCAAGCCGAGACAGGACTCCTACGAGCAGTACTTC. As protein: CASKPRQDSYEQYF.